There are a few counts of the clone carrying this TCR beta chain. Its antigen is not known. TCRdb reanalysed the 5' RACE reads using MiXCR and keeps one entry per CDR3 protein. The data contain approximately 150,000 distinct CDR3 sequences, about 15% of them seen just once; the ten biggest clones take up 12% to 15%. The data belong to a study of T-cell memory formation after mild COVID-19. Overall study findings and caveats: The appearance of some responding clones in pre-infection memory suggested that cross-reactive memory joined. Whether day 37 second-wave clones are SARS-CoV-2-specific was not confirmed.

CDR3 size: 17 residues. V was pared by 1 base and J by 3 bases, with 18 bases between. The V gene's germline CDR1 is KGHDR and CDR2 SFDVKD. The chain joins TRBV24-1 to TRBJ2-7, with D maybe TRBD1 (5 bases). Sequenced: PBMCs or a T cell subset sorted from them (not recorded which). The sequence was collected from an adult woman who had mild COVID-19 (a few samples of this study predate the infection). Cell type and time point are not known. The CDR3 DNA follows: TGTGCCACCAGTGATTTTCAAGGTTGGGGCCAGTTCTACGAGCAGTACTTC. Its protein product is CATSDFQGWGQFYEQYF.